This is a list of T cell receptor beta chains from one sample in a study of blood T cell repertoires in COVID-19. Sequencing was performed with immunoSEQ multiplex PCR; in TCRdb, only in-frame clones are kept and a portion is missing. The table lists 200,000 to 250,000 clones, about 94% of them singletons. The specimen was peripheral blood. The receptors come from a man aged 55 to 70 with COVID-19, enrolled during active disease. Both conserved end residues are part of each CDR3. The order of the fields is clone size, D gene, V gene, J gene, CDR3 DNA, CDR3 protein. The D gene is left open where the match is weak. Not all rows give a size; the values are once, few, many and, for expanded clones, a class.

.	TRBD1	TRBV11-2	TRBJ2-2	TGTGCCAGCAGCACACAGGGGTCCGGCGGGGAGCTGTTTTTT	CASSTQGSGGELFF
few	.	TRBV3-1/TRBV3-2	TRBJ2-7	TGTGCCAGCAGCCAAGGACAGACGCAGTACTTC	CASSQGQTQYF
.	TRBD2	TRBV3-1/TRBV3-2	TRBJ2-1	TGTGCCAGCAGCCAAGCGGGGGGGCCGGGCAATGAGCAGTTCTTC	CASSQAGGPGNEQFF
.	.	TRBV5-6	TRBJ2-5	TGTGCCAGCAGCTCTTGGACAGTTGAGACCCAGTACTTC	CASSSWTVETQYF
.	TRBD2	TRBV30	TRBJ2-1	TGTGCCTGGAGGGCCGGGACTAGCGCTTACAATGAGCAGTTCTTC	CAWRAGTSAYNEQFF
.	TRBD2	TRBV15	TRBJ2-1	TGTGCCATCAGAAGAGAGGCTAGCGGATACTACAATGAGCAGTTCTTC	CAIRREASGYYNEQFF
.	.	TRBV7-9	TRBJ1-1	TGTGCCAGCAACTTAGGAGGGATGAACACTGAAGCTTTCTTT	CASNLGGMNTEAFF
.	TRBD1	TRBV12-3/TRBV12-4	TRBJ1-2	TGTGCCAGCAGTTTGGGACAGGGCGGCTACACCTTC	CASSLGQGGYTF
.	TRBD2	TRBV9	TRBJ2-2	TGTGCCAGCAGCTCCGGGACTAGAGGCACCGGGGAGCTGTTTTTT	CASSSGTRGTGELFF
.	TRBD2	TRBV28	TRBJ2-7	TGTGCCAGCAGGACTATAGCGGGAGGGGTCGCCTACGAGCAGTACTTC	CASRTIAGGVAYEQYF
.	.	TRBV30	TRBJ2-7	TGTGCCTGGGACCGACAGTTCTACGAGCAGTACTTC	CAWDRQFYEQYF
.	.	TRBV4-2	TRBJ2-3	TGTGCCAGCAGCCAAGAGCTAGGAAGCACAGATACGCAGTATTTT	CASSQELGSTDTQYF
.	.	TRBV3-1/TRBV3-2	TRBJ2-1	TGTGCCAGCAGCCATAGACATCGGCCCAATGAGCAGTTCTTC	CASSHRHRPNEQFF
.	TRBD1	TRBV27	TRBJ1-6	TGTGCCAGCAGTAACCCCCCGGACAGGGGGTCCTATAATTCACCCCTCCACTTT	CASSNPPDRGSYNSPLHF
.	TRBD2	TRBV6-5	TRBJ2-7	TGTGCCAGCAGTTACTCACTAGCGGGAGGTGGCGAGCAGTACTTC	CASSYSLAGGGEQYF
once	TRBD1	TRBV2	TRBJ1-4	TGTGCCAGCAGTGGACAGGGAGCGACTAATGAAAAACTGTTTTTT	CASSGQGATNEKLFF
.	.	TRBV12-5	TRBJ1-4	TGTGCTAGTGGTTTGGGACGGGTAAAGCGAACTAATGAAAAACTGTTTTTT	CASGLGRVKRTNEKLFF
.	TRBD1	TRBV6-5	TRBJ1-6	TGTGCCAGCAGTTACTCAGGGGGGACAGGGGTTTCACCCCTCCACTTT	CASSYSGGTGVSPLHF
.	TRBD2	TRBV7-2	TRBJ2-1	TGTGCCAGCAGCCCGGGGACTAGCGGGGGGGCTTACAATGAGCAGTTCTTC	CASSPGTSGGAYNEQFF
.	TRBD1	TRBV7-8	TRBJ2-7	TGTGCCAGCAGCTTATACCGGGACAGGGTCTACGAGCAGTACTTC	CASSLYRDRVYEQYF
.	.	TRBV6-2/TRBV6-3	TRBJ2-1	TGTGCCAGCAGTACGCCCAGAGGGCCTAACAATGAGCAGTTCTTC	CASSTPRGPNNEQFF
.	TRBD2	TRBV10-1	TRBJ2-5	TGCGCCAGCAGCCCCCGACTAGCGGGCCAAGAGACCCAGTACTTC	CASSPRLAGQETQYF
.	.	TRBV27	TRBJ2-1	TGTGCCAGCAGAAAGGAGAGGTACAATGAGCAGTTCTTC	CASRKERYNEQFF
.	.	TRBV3-1/TRBV3-2	TRBJ2-2	TGTGCCAGCAGCCAAGAGACAGGTTCCTTTATCGCGAACACCGGGGAGCTGTTTTTT	CASSQETGSFIANTGELFF
.	.	TRBV28	TRBJ1-6	TGTGCCACCAAAGCCAGGGACTCCTATAATTCACCCCTCCACTTT	CATKARDSYNSPLHF
.	.	TRBV28	TRBJ2-2	TGTGCCAGCAGTTTAAGAGGGTCGGTGGGAGACACCGGGGAGCTGTTTTTT	CASSLRGSVGDTGELFF
.	.	TRBV11-3	TRBJ2-1	TGTGCCAGCAGCTCGAGAGGTGAGCAGTTCTTC	CASSSRGEQFF
.	.	TRBV19	TRBJ1-2	TGTGCCAGTAGTATAGAGGAGGGCTATGGCTACACCTTC	CASSIEEGYGYTF
once	TRBD2	TRBV10-3	TRBJ2-3	TGTGCCATCGCGAGTACTAGCGGAGGCACAGATACGCAGTATTTT	CAIASTSGGTDTQYF
few	TRBD1	TRBV20-1	TRBJ1-1	TGCAGTGCTAGTGGGAGACCGGGACAGATTAACACTGAAGCTTTCTTT	CSASGRPGQINTEAFF
.	.	TRBV4-2	TRBJ1-2	TGTGCCAGCAGCCAAGATTCGGGGGGCTATGGCTACACCTTC	CASSQDSGGYGYTF
.	.	TRBV9	TRBJ2-7	TGTGCCAGCAGCGTAGAGGTGGCGGGCTACGAGCAGTACTTC	CASSVEVAGYEQYF
.	.	TRBV6-6	TRBJ1-3	TGTGCCAGCAGTTACCCCCCAGGGTCTGGAAACACCATATATTTT	CASSYPPGSGNTIYF
once	TRBD1	TRBV25-1	TRBJ2-5	TGTGCCAGCAGTGAACTATGGGGCCCAGGGGGCAGGAAGACCCAGTACTTC	CASSELWGPGGRKTQYF
.	TRBD2	TRBV7-8	TRBJ2-7	TGTGCCAGCAGCCGAGTTTCTGGCGGGAGGGGTAGCTCCTACGAGCAGTACTTC	CASSRVSGGRGSSYEQYF
.	TRBD1	TRBV5-8	TRBJ2-2	TGTGCCAGCAGCTTGGTACAGGGGGCGGCCGGGGAGCTGTTTTTT	CASSLVQGAAGELFF
once	.	TRBV11-2	TRBJ2-7	TGTGCCAGCAGCATAGGGGCCCCCCCCGTCGAGCAGTACTTC	CASSIGAPPVEQYF
once	.	TRBV4-1	TRBJ2-7	TGCGCCAGCAGCCAAGAGAAGGGAGCACGGGCCTACGAGCAGTACTTC	CASSQEKGARAYEQYF
.	.	TRBV20-1	TRBJ1-6	TGCAGTGCTAGTATGGGTGGGGGGTATAATTCACCCCTCCACTTT	CSASMGGGYNSPLHF
.	.	TRBV6-5	TRBJ2-5	TGTGCCAGCAGTAGAGAATCGGGGACCCAGTACTTC	CASSRESGTQYF
.	TRBD2	TRBV7-2	TRBJ2-1	TGTGCCAGCAGCTCCCTGGGAGCGGGAGGGAACAATGAGCAGTTCTTC	CASSSLGAGGNNEQFF
.	.	TRBV18	TRBJ1-6	TGTGCCAGCTCACCCGGCACGGTGGGCGATTCACCCCTCCACTTT	CASSPGTVGDSPLHF
.	.	TRBV28	TRBJ1-1	TGTGCCAGCAATCCCCTAAACACTGAAGCTTTCTTT	CASNPLNTEAFF
.	TRBD1	TRBV2	TRBJ2-7	TGTGCCAGCAGCTCCCGTGACAGGGTAGATACCTACGAGCAGTACTTC	CASSSRDRVDTYEQYF
.	TRBD2	TRBV5-4	TRBJ2-1	TGTGCCAGCAGCTTGGCCCTAGCGGGGAATGAGCAGTTCTTC	CASSLALAGNEQFF
.	TRBD1	TRBV27	TRBJ2-3	TGTGCCAGCACCATCCAGGGGGCCCCGTCCTATACGCAGTATTTT	CASTIQGAPSYTQYF
.	.	TRBV19	TRBJ2-6	TGTGCCAGTACCCTCCGCAATGAGGTCTCTGGGGCCAACGTCCTGACTTTC	CASTLRNEVSGANVLTF
.	TRBD1	TRBV6-5	TRBJ1-2	TGTGCCAGCAGTTACGGACAGGGGGATGGCTACACCTTC	CASSYGQGDGYTF
.	.	TRBV7-6	TRBJ2-1	TGTGCCAGCAGCTTAGGCCCTGCCCAGTCCTACAATGAGCAGTTCTTC	CASSLGPAQSYNEQFF
.	.	TRBV7-3	TRBJ1-1	TGTGCCAGCAGCTTAAAAGGCCGAGGAGACACTGAAGCTTTCTTT	CASSLKGRGDTEAFF
.	.	TRBV4-1	TRBJ2-7	TGCGCCAGCAGCCAAGACCCCGGGTTCGGCGAGCAGTACTTC	CASSQDPGFGEQYF